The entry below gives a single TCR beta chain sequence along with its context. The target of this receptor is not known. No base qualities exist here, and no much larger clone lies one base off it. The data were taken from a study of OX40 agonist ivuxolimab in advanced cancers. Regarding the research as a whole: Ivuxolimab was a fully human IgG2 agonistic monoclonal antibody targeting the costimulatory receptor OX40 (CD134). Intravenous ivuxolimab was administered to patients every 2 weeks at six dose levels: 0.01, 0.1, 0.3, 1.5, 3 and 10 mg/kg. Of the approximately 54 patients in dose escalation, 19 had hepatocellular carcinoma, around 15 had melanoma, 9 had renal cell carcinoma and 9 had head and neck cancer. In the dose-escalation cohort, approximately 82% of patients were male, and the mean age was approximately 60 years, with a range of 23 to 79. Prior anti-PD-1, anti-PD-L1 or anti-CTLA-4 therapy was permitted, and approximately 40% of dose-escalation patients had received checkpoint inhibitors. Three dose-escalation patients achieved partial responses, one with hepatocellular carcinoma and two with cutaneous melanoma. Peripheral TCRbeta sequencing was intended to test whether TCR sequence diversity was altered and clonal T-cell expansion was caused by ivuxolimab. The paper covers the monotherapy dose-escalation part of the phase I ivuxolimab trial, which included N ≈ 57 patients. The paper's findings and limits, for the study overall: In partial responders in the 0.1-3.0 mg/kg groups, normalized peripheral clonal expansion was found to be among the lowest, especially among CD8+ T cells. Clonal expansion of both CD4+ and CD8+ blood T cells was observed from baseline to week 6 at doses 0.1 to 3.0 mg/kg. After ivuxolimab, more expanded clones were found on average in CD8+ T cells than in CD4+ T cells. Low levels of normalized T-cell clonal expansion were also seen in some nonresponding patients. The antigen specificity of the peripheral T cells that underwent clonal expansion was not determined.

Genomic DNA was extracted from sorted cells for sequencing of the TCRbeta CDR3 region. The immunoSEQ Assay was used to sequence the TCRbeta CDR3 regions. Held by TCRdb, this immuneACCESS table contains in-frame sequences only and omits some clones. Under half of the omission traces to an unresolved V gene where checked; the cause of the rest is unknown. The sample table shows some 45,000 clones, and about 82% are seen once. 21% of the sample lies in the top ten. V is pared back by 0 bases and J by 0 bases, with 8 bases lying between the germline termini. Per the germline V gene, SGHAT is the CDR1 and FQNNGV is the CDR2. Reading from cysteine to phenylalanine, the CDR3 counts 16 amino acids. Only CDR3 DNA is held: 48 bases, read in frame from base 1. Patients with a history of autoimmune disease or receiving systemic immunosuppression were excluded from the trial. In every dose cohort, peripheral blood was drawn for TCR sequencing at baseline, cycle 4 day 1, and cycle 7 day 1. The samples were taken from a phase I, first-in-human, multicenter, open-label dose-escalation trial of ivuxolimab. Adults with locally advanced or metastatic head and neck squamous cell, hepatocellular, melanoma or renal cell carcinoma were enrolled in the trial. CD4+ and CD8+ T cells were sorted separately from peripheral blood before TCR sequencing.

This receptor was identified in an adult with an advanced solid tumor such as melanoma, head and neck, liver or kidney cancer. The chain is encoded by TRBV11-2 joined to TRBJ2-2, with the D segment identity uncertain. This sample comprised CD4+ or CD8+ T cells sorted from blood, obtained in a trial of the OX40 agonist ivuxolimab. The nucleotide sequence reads TGTGCCAGCAGCTTAGAGACGGTCGCGAACACCGGGGAGCTGTTTTTT. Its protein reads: CASSLETVANTGELFF.